These T cell receptor beta chains were read from a single sample in a study of CD8 T cells in Susac syndrome. TCRdb reprocessed the immunoSEQ multiplex PCR reads via MiXCR and lists one record per CDR3 protein. The data show about 140,000 distinct CDR3 sequences, just under 95% seen once. Material: CD4+ T cells from PBMCs. The receptors were sampled from a human donor with Susac syndrome. Each CDR3 is given with its conserved first and last residue. D genes are given only for firm matches. Clone size is shown for a subset of rows, as once, few, many or a class of expanded clone.

V gene	D gene	J gene	clone size	CDR3 DNA	CDR3 protein
TRBV5-4	TRBD1	TRBJ1-1	once	TGTGCCAGCAGCCCGCCGGGACAGGGGTACACTGAAGCTTTCTTT	CASSPPGQGYTEAFF
TRBV20-1	-	TRBJ2-1	-	TGCAGTGCTAGAGATCTACATGAGCAGTTCTTC	CSARDLHEQFF
TRBV6-1	-	TRBJ2-3	-	TGTGCCAGCTCCTCGGGGCTTAGCAGGTCAGATACGCAGTATTTT	CASSSGLSRSDTQYF
TRBV28	-	TRBJ1-1	-	TGTGCCAGCAGTTTAGCCGGGACCGCGAACACTGAAGCTTTCTTT	CASSLAGTANTEAFF
TRBV7-3	TRBD2	TRBJ2-5	-	TGTGCCAGCAGCCCGACTAGCTCGGGCAAGACCCAGTACTTC	CASSPTSSGKTQYF
TRBV5-1	-	TRBJ2-7	-	TGCGCCAGCAGCTTGGGGGTGGCCGCCTACGAGCAGTACTTC	CASSLGVAAYEQYF
TRBV5-6	-	TRBJ1-2	-	TGTGCCAGCAGCTTCGCCGGCGTTGGAGGCTACACCTTC	CASSFAGVGGYTF
TRBV25-1	-	TRBJ1-2	once	TGTGCCAGCAGTGAATACTGGGATTTGAAAGGCTACACCTTC	CASSEYWDLKGYTF
TRBV30	-	TRBJ2-7	-	TGTGCCTGGAACCAGAAGGGAAGCGAGCAGTACTTC	CAWNQKGSEQYF
TRBV9	TRBD1	TRBJ1-2	-	TGTGCCAGCAGCGTATCACCACAGGGGCTGGGTGGCTACACCTTC	CASSVSPQGLGGYTF
TRBV25-1	-	TRBJ1-1	-	TGTGCCAGCAGTCACCTGGGACTGGATTACACTGAAGCTTTCTTT	CASSHLGLDYTEAFF
TRBV12-3/TRBV12-4	-	TRBJ1-3	-	TGTGCCAGCAGTTTGGCAGGGGTGGGAAACACCATATATTTT	CASSLAGVGNTIYF